A single sample gave rise to the 15 T cell receptor beta chains below, sequenced in a study of T cell repertoires in cytomegalovirus infection. TCRdb passed the reads through MiXCR, listing each CDR3 protein once. The sample records about 47,000 distinct CDR3 sequences, approximately 19% being singletons. The antigens these receptors bind are not known. The sample in question was CD8+ T cells from cultured PBMCs, obtained from culture after CMV antigen stimulation. These receptors were taken from a human donor in good health (CMV status not recorded). Some clones in this sample may be carry-over from other donors' samples.

This clonotype was found a few times. This chain links TRBV5-8 with TRBJ2-1, with D maybe TRBD1 (5 bases). The CDR3 consists of 14 residues. V lost 0 bases to trimming and J lost 4 bases, with 8 bases between them. The germline gives CDR1 SGHTS, CDR2 YDEGEE. In DNA, the CDR3 is TGTGCCAGCAGCTTGGGGGGCGGATACAATGAGCAGTTCTTC. Translation: CASSLGGGYNEQFF.

This clonotype was observed at least ten times. V is TRBV11-3 and J is TRBJ2-1; 7 nucleotides align to TRBD1. CDR1 and CDR2 from the germline V gene are SGHNT and YENEEA. The V gene end was trimmed by 5 bases and the J gene end by 7 bases; junction bases not matched to a gene: 14. The CDR3 extends over 16 amino acids. CDR3 in amino acids: CASSNGQALGENEQFF. In DNA, the CDR3 is TGTGCCAGCAGCAATGGACAGGCTCTCGGGGAAAATGAGCAGTTCTTC.

This clonotype was counted at least ten times. The chain carries TRBV19 and TRBJ2-7; no definite D call. Per germline, CDR1 LNHDA and CDR2 SQIVND (reference sequence). Trimming left V 4 bases short and J 6 bases short, with 10 bases between. The CDR3 consists of 12 residues. The CDR3 bases are TGTGCCAGTAGTAATTTCCAAGGCGAGCAGTACTTC. Its translation: CASSNFQGEQYF.

The rearrangement uses TRBV19 and TRBJ2-7, with 7 bases fitting TRBD2. There are 14 residues in the CDR3. V was clipped by 5 bases and J by 2 bases; unmatched bases: 6. Germline CDR1 is LNHDA and CDR2 is SQIVND (reference sequence). The CDR3 sequence is CASSAGGRTYEQYF. The CDR3 DNA reads TGTGCCAGTAGTGCGGGCGGGAGAACCTACGAGCAGTACTTC. Filled out from reference TRBV19 and TRBJ2-7, the complete variable domain reads DGGITQSPKYLFRKEGQNVTLSCEQNLNHDAMYWYRQDPGQGLRLIYYSQIVNDFQKGDIAEGYSVSREKKESFPLTVTSAQKNPTAFYLCASSAGGRTYEQYFGPGTRLTVT.

The rearrangement joins TRBV7-2 to TRBJ1-2; 9 nucleotides line up with TRBD1. Germline CDR1 is SGHTA and CDR2 is FQGNSA. V shed 4 bases, J shed 4 bases, and the junction held 7 bases outside the gene matches. The length of the CDR3 is 15 residues. CDR3 coding DNA: TGTGCCAGCAGCTCCTGGGACAGGGAGGCCTATGGCTACACCTTC. Its translation: CASSSWDREAYGYTF.

The chain carries TRBV19 and TRBJ1-2; possibly TRBD1 for D (6 bases). CDR3 size: 15 residues. Germline V gene sequence: CDR1 LNHDA, CDR2 SQIVND (reference sequence). The V end was cut by 7 bases, the J end by 6 bases, with 21 bases between. The CDR3 sequence: CASNPTHREVDGYTF. In DNA form, the CDR3 reads TGTGCCAGTAATCCAACCCACAGGGAGGTTGATGGCTACACCTTC.

This clonotype was found many times. The V gene is TRBV2, the J gene TRBJ2-1, with D unclear. This CDR3 contains 12 residues. Deletions cut 4 bases from V and 6 bases from J, with 7 bases between. From germline, CDR1 is SNHLY and CDR2 FYNNEI. CDR3 nucleotides: TGTGCCAGCAGTGCAAACATCAATGAGCAGTTCTTC. Translating it yields CASSANINEQFF. Using reference TRBV2 and TRBJ2-1 for the parts outside the CDR3, the full variable domain is EPEVTQTPSHQVTQMGQEVILRCVPISNHLYFYWYRQILGQKVEFLVSFYNNEISEKSEIFDDQFSVERPDGSNFTLKIRSTKLEDSAMYFCASSANINEQFFGPGTRLTVL.

This clonotype was detected only a few times. The chain recombines TRBV4-1 with TRBJ1-4; perhaps TRBD1 as D (6 bases). The CDR3 totals 15 residues. The V end lost 5 bases, the J end lost 3 bases, and 13 bases lay between the germline ends. The germline V gene encodes CDR1 MGHRA and CDR2 YSYEKL. CDR3 DNA sequence: TGCGCCAGCAGCACCACAGGGATCGCTAATGAAAAACTGTTTTTT. Protein: CASSTTGIANEKLFF.

The CDR3 coding sequence is TGTGCCACCAGCAGAGAAGCGGGAGATGGCGAGCAGTTCTTC. This encodes CATSREAGDGEQFF. The chain joins TRBV15 to TRBJ2-1; 8 bases are shared with TRBD2. Trimming at V came to 0 bases and at J to 10 bases, leaving 5 bases not matched to a gene. Germline CDR1 and CDR2: LNHNV and YYDKDF (reference sequence). The CDR3 extends over 14 amino acids.

There are many counts of this clonotype. The chain carries TRBV15 and TRBJ1-2, with a weak D call TRBD1 (5 bases). Germline CDR1 is LNHNV and CDR2 is YYDKDF (reference sequence). V gave up 0 bases and J gave up 14 bases, with 19 bases separating them. The CDR3 is made up of 14 amino acids. The CDR3 reads CATSRDPRTPTGTF. In DNA form, the CDR3 reads TGTGCCACCAGCAGAGATCCCCGGACACCAACCGGTACCTTC.

This clonotype was observed a handful of times. CDR3 protein: CASSQTAIGGTQYF. CDR3 coding DNA: TGCGCCAGCAGTCAAACAGCCATCGGGGGGACCCAGTACTTC. The chain is built from TRBV23-1 and TRBJ2-5, with TRBD2 as a possible D gene (6 bases). TRBV23-1 is recorded as an ORF, its role being uncertain. The length of the CDR3 is 14 residues. V was cut by 2 bases and J by 7 bases, with 14 bases left in between.

This clonotype was seen ten or more times. V and J are TRBV6-2 or TRBV6-3 and TRBJ2-1, with 12 positions matching TRBD2. Germline CDR1 MNHEY, CDR2 SVGEGT. Trimming took 5 bases from V and 6 from J; bases not matched to a gene: 8. CDR3 size: 16 residues. The DNA of the CDR3 is TGTGCCAGCAGTCTAACAACTAGCGGGAGGACCAATGAGCAGTTCTTC. It translates to CASSLTTSGRTNEQFF.

This clonotype was seen a handful of times. J is TRBJ1-3 and V is TRBV29-1; D gene ambiguous. The CDR3 has 13 amino acids. V lost 5 bases, J lost 0 bases, and 8 bases lay in between. Germline assignment: CDR1 SQVTM and CDR2 ANQGSEA. The CDR3 reads CSVQSASGNTIYF. The DNA of the CDR3 is TGCAGCGTTCAGAGTGCCTCTGGAAACACCATATATTTT.

This clonotype came up many times. The chain has TRBV6-2 or TRBV6-3 and TRBJ1-1; D is unclear. The CDR3 is made up of 14 amino acids. V lost 1 base and J 1 base, leaving 7 bases between the germline ends. Per the germline V gene, CDR1 is MNHEY and CDR2 is SVGEGT. The CDR3 coding sequence is TGTGCCAGCAGTTACTGGACGTCGAACACTGAAGCTTTCTTT. This gives the protein CASSYWTSNTEAFF.

This sequence joins TRBV13 and TRBJ2-1, with 7 bases aligning to TRBD2. This CDR3 contains 13 residues. The germline V gene encodes CDR1 PRHDT and CDR2 FYEKMQ (reference sequence). Trimming at V came to 5 bases and at J to 8 bases, leaving 6 bases not matched to a gene. The CDR3 reads CASSVGLRDEQFF. Written as DNA, the CDR3 is TGTGCCAGCAGCGTGGGACTACGGGATGAGCAGTTCTTC.